The 12 T cell receptor beta chains in this list originate from one sample, sequenced in a study of tissue T cells after allogeneic stem cell transplantation. Noted time point: mouse harvest day 14 after allogeneic transplant. Tail vein injection delivered 10^7 T-cell-depleted bone marrow cells and 10^6 splenic CD5+ T cells. Some clones are missing from TCRdb's copy, which holds only in-frame ones; the method was immunoSEQ multiplex PCR. This table holds about 2,800 clones, roughly 48% found once. The sample comprised gut tissue. These receptors were taken from a female BALB/c mouse given C57BL/6 T cells with graft-versus-host disease after an allogeneic hematopoietic cell transplant.

In its sample, this clone was seen once. All gene names here are mouse names. The read comes to an end 1 residue before the CDR3 does, leaving the germline J gene to fill in the end. This chain connects TRBV31 to TRBJ2-5; 7 bases map to TRBD2. V lost 0 bases and J lost 2; bases outside the gene matches: 2. This CDR3 has 14 residues. The germline CDR1 and CDR2 sequences are GKSSPN and SITVG. CDR3 in amino acids: CAWSLTGAQDTQYF. The covered CDR3 bases are TGTGCCTGGAGTCTAACTGGGGCCCAAGACACCCAGTAC.

This clone has just a few counts. The gene names here belong to mouse. The read terminates 1 residue before the CDR3 end, so the remaining end is supplied by the germline J gene. The rearrangement uses TRBV13-2 and TRBJ2-1, with D tentatively TRBD1 (6 bases). Germline CDR1 NNHNN, CDR2 SYGAGS (reference sequence). The CDR3 extends over 15 amino acids. V was shortened by 0 bases and J by 3 bases, with 10 bases between the two germline ends. CDR3 DNA (partial): TGTGCCAGCGGTGATGGGAGGGGGTTCTATGCTGAGCAGTTC. This gives the protein CASGDGRGFYAEQF. The whole CDR3 protein is CASGDGRGFYAEQFF.

In regard to this clone: The gene symbols are mouse symbols. Here the CDR3 reads CATSLSVYEQYF. CDR3 DNA, as far as it was read: TGTGCCACCAGCCTGTCAGTATATGAACAGTAC. This chain links TRBV26 with TRBJ2-7; no firm D call. The CDR3 end is not reached by the read, which stops 1 residue before it; the germline J gene fills it in. With 10 bases removed from V and 4 bases from J, the gap between germline ends came to 14 bases. This CDR3 contains 12 residues. CDR1 and CDR2 (germline): KGHPV, FQNQEV (reference sequence).

This clone was found a few times. Germline and genes here are mouse. Read data end 1 residue before the CDR3 end; the end is taken from the germline J gene. This chain connects TRBV1 to TRBJ2-5; TRBD2 aligns across 10 bases. The CDR3 is 15 residues long. J was trimmed by 4 bases and V by 3 bases; bases with no gene match: 4. The germline V gene encodes CDR1 NSQYPW and CDR2 LRSPGD (reference sequence). The CDR3 spells CTCSAPGTGEDTQYF. Incomplete CDR3 DNA: TGCACCTGCAGTGCCCCCGGGACTGGGGAAGACACCCAGTAC.

This clone showed up just a few times. Genes and germline are mouse. The CDR3 goes on 1 residue after the read ends, and that part is filled in from the germline J gene. The chain couples TRBV23 to TRBJ2-7; TRBD2 reflects the table's D call only, with no check against the DNA. Germline V gives CDR1 KGHTA, CDR2 FQNQQP. The CDR3 has 16 amino acids. CDR3 DNA (partial): TGCTCCAGCAGTCAATCGGACTGGGGCCTCTCCTATGAACAGTAC. This sequence encodes CSSSQSDWGLSYEQY. The whole CDR3 sequence is CSSSQSDWGLSYEQYF.

Points on this clone: Gene names and germline match the mouse. The read is 1 residue too short to cover the CDR3 end, so that end is filled in from the germline J gene. The chain recombines TRBV15 with TRBJ2-1; maybe TRBD1 (6 bases). The CDR3 is 13 amino acids. Deletions cut 5 bases from V and 1 base from J, with 6 bases between. CDR1 is SGHND, CDR2 FRSKSL, per germline. The covered CDR3 bases are TGTGCCAGCAGTAGGGGGAACTATGCTGAGCAGTTC. Protein: CASSRGNYAEQF. The complete CDR3 protein is CASSRGNYAEQFF.

A note on this clone: Gene names and germline match the mouse. The read terminates 1 residue before the CDR3 end, so the remaining end is supplied by the germline J gene. This chain links TRBV13-2 with TRBJ1-1; the D is unclear. Germline CDR1 is NNHNN and CDR2 is SYGAGS (reference sequence). This CDR3 region has 12 residues. V was clipped by 0 bases and J by 6 bases, with 6 bases between them. The covered CDR3 bases are TGTGCCAGCGGTGATGCTGTGGCAGAAGTCTTC. Translating it yields CASGDAVAEVF. The complete CDR3 sequence is CASGDAVAEVFF.

About this clone itself: The gene symbols are mouse symbols. The read terminates 1 residue ahead of where the CDR3 ends, so the germline J gene completes it. The rearrangement uses TRBV26 and TRBJ1-3; D perhaps matches TRBD1 (5 bases). CDR1 and CDR2 from the germline V gene are KGHPV and FQNQEV (reference sequence). The CDR3 spans 14 residues. Trimming stripped 6 bases from V and 0 bases from J, with 9 bases between. CDR3 loop: CASRPTVSGNTLYF. Incomplete CDR3 DNA: TGTGCCAGCAGGCCGACAGTTTCTGGAAATACGCTCTAT.

This clone has more than one count but fewer than ten. Gene names refer to mouse genes. CDR3 DNA (partial): TGTGCCAGCAGCCAGGGGGACAGGGACTATGAACAGTAC. Protein product: CASSQGDRDYEQY. From start to end, the CDR3 is CASSQGDRDYEQYF. The chain couples TRBV2 to TRBJ2-7, with TRBD1 matching over 9 bases. The read stops 1 residue short of the end of the CDR3; the missing end is completed from the germline J gene. Per the germline V gene, CDR1 is LGHNA and CDR2 is YSYQKL. CDR3 length: 14 amino acids. V shed 3 bases and J 3 bases; nucleotides not matched to a gene: 3.

For this clone: The germline and genes are mouse ones. The read is 1 residue too short to cover the CDR3 end, so that end is filled in from the germline J gene. The chain employs TRBV3 and TRBJ2-7; 9 bases are a match to TRBD2. The CDR3 runs 15 residues. After removal of 0 bases from V and 4 bases from J, the junction contained 4 bases not matched to a gene. Germline CDR1 reads SNHLY; CDR2 reads FYNGKV (reference sequence). The part of the CDR3 DNA that was read is TGTGCCAGCAGCTTAGCGCTGGGGGGGTCTTATGAACAGTAC. Residues: CASSLALGGSYEQY. The complete CDR3 sequence is CASSLALGGSYEQYF.

Concerning this clone itself: These gene names are mouse names. The CDR3 end is not reached by the read, which stops 1 residue before it; the germline J gene fills it in. The rearrangement links TRBV23 to TRBJ2-3. The CDR3 has 15 residues. CDR1 KGHTA and CDR2 FQNQQP come from the germline V gene. CDR3 sequence: CSSSHPGAPAETLYF. The DNA read from the CDR3 is TGCTCCAGCAGTCACCCGGGGGCGCCGGCAGAAACGCTGTAT. Together with reference TRBV23 and TRBJ2-3, the CDR3 gives the full variable domain: DAAVTQKPRYLIKMKGQEAEMKCIPEKGHTAVFWYQQKQSKELKFLIYFQNQQPLDQIDMVKERFSAVCPSSSLCSLGIRTCEAEDSALYLCSSSHPGAPAETLYFGSGTRLTVL.

This clone has a handful of counts. Mouse gene names apply. The CDR3 end is not reached by the read, which stops 1 residue before it; the germline J gene fills it in. J is TRBJ2-4 and V is TRBV26; TRBD1 aligns across 9 bases. The CDR3 is made up of 14 amino acids. The germline V gene encodes CDR1 KGHPV and CDR2 FQNQEV (reference sequence). V shed 5 bases, J shed 3 bases, and the junction held 3 bases outside the gene matches. The CDR3 DNA, read in part, is TGTGCCAGCAGTTCAACAGGGGGCCAAAACACCTTGTAC. This gives the protein CASSSTGGQNTLY. The full-length CDR3 reads as CASSSTGGQNTLYF.